Below, 18 T cell receptor beta chains from the same sample are listed, as sequenced in a study of blood T cell repertoires in COVID-19. Some clones are missing from TCRdb's copy, which holds only in-frame ones; the method was immunoSEQ multiplex PCR. The table has about 240,000 clones, roughly four fifths seen once. Sequences were obtained from peripheral blood. These receptor sequences come from a woman aged 18-30 years with acute or convalescent COVID-19.

The chain links TRBV6-5 to TRBJ1-1; no clear D. Germline V CDR1 and CDR2: MNHEY, SVGAGI. The V end was cut by 6 bases, the J end by 2 bases, with 13 bases between. The length of the CDR3 is 14 residues. Here the CDR3 reads CASRPWQINTEAFF. The CDR3 coding sequence is TGTGCCAGCAGACCTTGGCAAATTAACACTGAAGCTTTCTTT.

The chain employs TRBV28 and TRBJ2-6; possibly TRBD1 for D (6 bases). There are 15 residues in the CDR3. V lost 6 bases and J lost 1, with 10 bases in between. The germline V gene has CDR1 MDHEN and CDR2 SYDVKM. The DNA for the CDR3 is TGTGCCAGCAGCCAAACAGGGTCTGGGGCCAACGTCCTGACTTTC. Its protein is CASSQTGSGANVLTF.

This clone occurred a few times. The CDR3 spells CASNIYTDTQYF. CDR3 DNA sequence: TGTGCCAGCAATATATACACAGATACGCAGTATTTT. The V call is TRBV11-2, the J call TRBJ2-3; D is uncertain. CDR1 and CDR2 (germline): SGHAT, FQNNGV. The ends were cut back, 7 bases at V and 2 bases at J, with 7 bases in the middle. The CDR3 runs 12 residues.

The CDR3 bases are TGCGCCAGCAGCTTCGGAGATGCAACTAATGAAAAACTGTTTTTT. It is translated as CASSFGDATNEKLFF. The chain carries TRBV5-1 and TRBJ1-4; D call uncertain. This CDR3 region has 15 residues. Germline values: CDR1 SGHRS, CDR2 YFSETQ. Trimming stripped 2 bases from V and 0 bases from J, with 8 bases between. Based on the CDR3 plus reference TRBV5-1 and TRBJ1-4, the full variable domain is KAGVTQTPRYLIKTRGQQVTLSCSPISGHRSVSWYQQTPGQGLQFLFEYFSETQRNKGNFPGRFSGRQFSNSRSEMNVSTLELGDSALYLCASSFGDATNEKLFFGSGTQLSVL.

The chain is built from TRBV19 and TRBJ1-5; a weak D match, TRBD1 (6 bases). The CDR3 sequence is 15 residues long. Trimming took 6 bases from V and 2 from J, leaving 14 bases between them. The germline CDR1 and CDR2 sequences are LNHDA and SQIVND (reference sequence). The CDR3, as DNA: TGTGCCAGTAGGAAAACAGGGTGGGGCAATCAGCCCCAGCATTTT. This gives the protein CASRKTGWGNQPQHF.

The chain joins TRBV4-3 to TRBJ2-3; D may be TRBD1 (6 bases). Trimming left V 0 bases short and J 3 bases short, with 25 bases between. CDR3 length: 20 residues. CDR1 and CDR2 (germline): LGHNA, YSLEER. The CDR3 here is CASSQDGSNGRGRGTDTQYF. CDR3 DNA: TGCGCCAGCAGCCAAGATGGTTCCAACGGCAGGGGACGAGGGACAGATACGCAGTATTTT.

This clone was counted once. V is TRBV27 and J is TRBJ2-7; 11 bases line up with TRBD2. The V gene's germline CDR1 is MNHEY and CDR2 SMNVEV (reference sequence). The V gene end was trimmed by 2 bases and the J gene end by 4 bases; junction bases not matched to a gene: 7. CDR3 length equals 16 residues. In nucleotides, the CDR3 is TGTGCCAGCAGTTTAAGAGGGACTAGCGGAGTTTACGAGCAGTACTTC. This translates into CASSLRGTSGVYEQYF.

This sequence joins TRBV18 and TRBJ2-1; D perhaps matches TRBD2 (6 bases). V gave up 3 bases and J gave up 4 bases, with 13 bases separating them. Germline V CDR1 and CDR2: KGHSH, LQKENI. The CDR3 covers 15 residues. The CDR3 nucleotides are TGTGCCAGCTCACCGATTAGCGGCACATACAATGAGCAGTTCTTC. This translates into CASSPISGTYNEQFF.

V and J are TRBV27 and TRBJ2-7, with TRBD1 matching 7 bases. V shed 3 bases, J shed 3 bases, and the junction held 5 bases outside the gene matches. Germline V lookup: CDR1 MNHEY, CDR2 SMNVEV (reference sequence). This CDR3 region has 14 residues. CDR3 sequence (DNA): TGTGCCAGCAGTTTCGGAACAGGGGTCTACGAGCAGTACTTC. As protein: CASSFGTGVYEQYF.

This clone has a count of ten or more. The chain uses TRBV11-3 and TRBJ2-1; 8 nucleotides align to TRBD1. The CDR3 consists of 15 residues. Germline V gene lookup returns CDR1 SGHNT and CDR2 YENEEA. With 1 base clipped from V and 6 bases from J, the junction kept 5 bases outside the gene matches. The CDR3 DNA follows: TGTGCCAGCAGCTTAGGGACCACAGGGGGCAATGAGCAGTTCTTC. Translated: CASSLGTTGGNEQFF. The variable domain in full, with the rest retrieved from reference TRBV11-3 and TRBJ2-1, is EAGVVQSPRYKIIEKKQPVAFWCNPISGHNTLYWYLQNLGQGPELLIRYENEEAVDDSQLPKDRFSAERLKGVDSTLKIQPAELGDSAVYLCASSLGTTGGNEQFFGPGTRLTVL.

The rearrangement uses TRBV5-1 and TRBJ2-3; the D gene is possibly TRBD2 (6 bases). The V end was cut by 0 bases, the J end by 1 base, with 9 bases between. CDR3 length: 15 residues. Germline V gene sequence: CDR1 SGHRS, CDR2 YFSETQ. CDR3 DNA: TGCGCCAGCAGCTTGGTTAGCGGACGCACAGATACGCAGTATTTT. Translating gives CASSLVSGRTDTQYF.

The CDR3 is CSVSTSGINTGELFF. The CDR3 DNA reads as TGCAGCGTCAGCACTAGCGGGATTAACACCGGGGAGCTGTTTTTT. The genes are TRBV29-1 and TRBJ2-2; 10 bases fit TRBD2. Germline V gene sequence: CDR1 SQVTM, CDR2 ANQGSEA. With V trimmed by 6 bases and J by 2 bases, 6 bases remained unmatched. The CDR3 length is 15 residues.

The sample holds one count of this clone. The V gene is TRBV15, the J gene TRBJ2-2, with 12 bases matching TRBD2. Germline V gene data show CDR1 as LNHNV and CDR2 as YYDKDF (reference sequence). CDR3 length: 18 residues. J gave up 1 base and V 7 bases, and 10 bases lay outside the gene matches. CDR3 residues: CATTSVRLAGENTGELFF. DNA for the CDR3: TGTGCCACCACTAGTGTGAGACTAGCGGGGGAGAACACCGGGGAGCTGTTTTTT.

The rearrangement joins TRBV24-1 to TRBJ2-1; 13 positions agree with TRBD2. CDR3 length equals 18 residues. J lost 0 bases, V lost 3 bases, and 4 bases had no gene match. Germline CDR1 and CDR2: KGHDR and SFDVKD. The CDR3: CATSDIRTSGSSYNEQFF. CDR3 nucleotides: TGTGCCACCAGTGATATAAGGACTAGCGGGAGCTCCTACAATGAGCAGTTCTTC.

J is TRBJ2-1 and V is TRBV13, with 13 positions matching TRBD2. The CDR3 spans 16 residues. Germline trimming cut 5 bases from V and 7 bases from J; bases unmatched to any gene: 8. Germline V CDR1 and CDR2: PRHDT, FYEKMQ (reference sequence). CDR3 in DNA: TGTGCCAGCAGCCCCCCTACTAGCGGGAGGGGTAATGAGCAGTTCTTC. Translation: CASSPPTSGRGNEQFF.

The rearrangement joins TRBV5-1 to TRBJ2-1, with no clear D. The CDR3 has 13 amino acids. V was shortened by 0 bases and J by 8 bases, with 9 bases between the two germline ends. Germline lookup yields CDR1 SGHRS and CDR2 YFSETQ. CDR3 sequence (DNA): TGCGCCAGCAGCTTGGCCGCCCAGGATGAGCAGTTCTTC. Residues: CASSLAAQDEQFF.

In its sample, this clone was seen once. The chain recombines TRBV21-1 with TRBJ1-3; no DNA check was done on the table's D call, TRBD1. TRBV21-1 is classified as a pseudogene. The CDR3 runs 15 residues. CDR3: CASSKVLDRGNTIYF. The CDR3, as DNA: TGTGCCAGCAGCAAAGTGTTGGACAGAGGAAACACCATATATTTT.

The CDR3 spells CASERGGRLNGEQYF. For the CDR3, the DNA is TGTGCCAGCGAGAGAGGGGGCCGACTTAATGGCGAGCAGTACTTC. The gene calls are TRBV6-5 and TRBJ2-7; 7 bases are a match to TRBD1. In germline, CDR1 is MNHEY, CDR2 SVGAGI. This CDR3 has 15 amino acids. Germline trimming cut 8 bases from V and 6 bases from J; bases unmatched to any gene: 16.